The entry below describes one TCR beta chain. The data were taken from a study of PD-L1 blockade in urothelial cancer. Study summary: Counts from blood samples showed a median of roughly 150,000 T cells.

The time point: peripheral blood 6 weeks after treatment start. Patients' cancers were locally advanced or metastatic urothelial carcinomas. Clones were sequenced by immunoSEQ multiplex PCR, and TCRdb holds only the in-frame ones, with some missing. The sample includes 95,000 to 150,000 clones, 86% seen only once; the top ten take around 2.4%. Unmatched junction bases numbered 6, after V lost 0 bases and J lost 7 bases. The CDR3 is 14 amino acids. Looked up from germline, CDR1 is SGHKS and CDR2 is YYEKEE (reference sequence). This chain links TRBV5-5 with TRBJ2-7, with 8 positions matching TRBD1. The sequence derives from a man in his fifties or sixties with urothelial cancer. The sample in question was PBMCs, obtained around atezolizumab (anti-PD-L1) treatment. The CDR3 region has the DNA TGTGCCAGCAGCTTGGTGGGGACAGGCTGGGAGCAGTACTTC. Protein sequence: CASSLVGTGWEQYF.